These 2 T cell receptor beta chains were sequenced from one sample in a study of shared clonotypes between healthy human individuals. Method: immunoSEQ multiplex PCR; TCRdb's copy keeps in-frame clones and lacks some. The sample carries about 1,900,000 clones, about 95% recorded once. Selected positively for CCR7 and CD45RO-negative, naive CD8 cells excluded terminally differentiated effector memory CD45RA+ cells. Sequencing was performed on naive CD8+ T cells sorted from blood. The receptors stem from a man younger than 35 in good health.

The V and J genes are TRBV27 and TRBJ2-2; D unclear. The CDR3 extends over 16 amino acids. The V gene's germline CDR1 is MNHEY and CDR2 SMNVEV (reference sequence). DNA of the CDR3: TGTGGGTCGGTCCCGAAAGCACACTCGAACACCGGGGAGCTGTTTTTT. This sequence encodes CGSVPKAHSNTGELFF.

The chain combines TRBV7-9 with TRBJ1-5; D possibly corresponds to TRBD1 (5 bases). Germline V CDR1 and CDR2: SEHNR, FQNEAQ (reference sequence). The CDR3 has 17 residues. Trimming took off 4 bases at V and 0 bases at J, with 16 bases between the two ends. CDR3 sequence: CASSSSRDGISNQPQHF. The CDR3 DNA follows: TGTGCCAGCAGCTCTTCCCGGGACGGTATTAGCAATCAGCCCCAGCATTTT.